Reported below is one T cell receptor beta chain. The data were obtained in a study of tumor-infiltrating lymphocytes in oesophageal squamous cell carcinoma. TCRdb re-called the PCR reads with MiXCR, one entry per CDR3 protein. The data contain over 10,000 distinct CDR3 sequences, around 52% of them singletons. Germline V CDR1 and CDR2: MNHNS, SASEGT. The CDR3 extends over 15 amino acids. The TCR comes from a female donor with esophageal squamous cell carcinoma. Sequencing was performed on esophageal tumor tissue. The chain joins TRBV6-1 to TRBJ2-5, with 7 bases lining up with TRBD2. The J call may be faulty, since TRBJ2-1 better matches the DNA end. The CDR3 bases are TGTGCCAGCAGTTACGCCAGGGACTACAACAATGAGCAGTTCTTC. Its protein is CASSYARDYNNEQFF.